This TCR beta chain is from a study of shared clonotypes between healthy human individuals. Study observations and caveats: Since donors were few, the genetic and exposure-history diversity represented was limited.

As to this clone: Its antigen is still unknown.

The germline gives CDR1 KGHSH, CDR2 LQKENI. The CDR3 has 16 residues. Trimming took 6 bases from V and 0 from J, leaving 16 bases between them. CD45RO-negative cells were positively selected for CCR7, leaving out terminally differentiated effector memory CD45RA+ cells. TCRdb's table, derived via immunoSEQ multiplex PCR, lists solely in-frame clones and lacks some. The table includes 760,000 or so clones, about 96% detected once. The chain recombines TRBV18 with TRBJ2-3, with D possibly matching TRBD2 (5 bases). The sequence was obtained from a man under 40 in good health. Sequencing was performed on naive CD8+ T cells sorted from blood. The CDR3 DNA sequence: TGTGCCAGCTCTCGCCGACTTGGGGAGAGCACAGATACGCAGTATTTT. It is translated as CASSRRLGESTDTQYF.